What follows are 27 T cell receptor beta chains derived from one specimen sequenced in a study of early T cells in non-severe SARS-CoV-2 infection. TCRdb analysed the 5' RACE reads with MiXCR anew, one entry per CDR3 protein. There are approximately 76,000 distinct CDR3 sequences in the sample; about an eighth occur only once, and roughly 3% lies in the top ten. Specimen: whole blood. The receptors shown here come from an adult who was a healthcare worker with PCR-confirmed SARS-CoV-2 infection or an uninfected control (not recorded which).

This clonotype was recorded many times. The V and J genes are TRBV18 and TRBJ2-2, with 8 nucleotides matching TRBD1. Germline CDR1 reads KGHSH; CDR2 reads LQKENI. CDR3 length equals 20 residues. V lost 0 bases and J lost 6; bases outside the gene matches: 18. The CDR3, as DNA: TGTGCCAGCTCACCACCGAAGGGTCAGTGGACAGGGATTTATCCCGGGGAGCTGTTTTTT. Amino acid sequence: CASSPPKGQWTGIYPGELFF. Combining the CDR3 with reference TRBV18 and TRBJ2-2 gives the whole variable domain NAGVMQNPRHLVRRRGQEARLRCSPMKGHSHVYWYRQLPEEGLKFMVYLQKENIIDESGMPKERFSAEFPKEGPSILRIQQVVRGDSAAYFCASSPPKGQWTGIYPGELFFGEGSRLTVL.

This clonotype appeared many times. The chain employs TRBV4-2 and TRBJ1-6; D ambiguous. Per germline, CDR1 LGHNA and CDR2 YNFKEQ. The CDR3 consists of 15 residues. Trimming stripped 0 bases from V and 5 bases from J, with 8 bases between. CDR3 protein: CASSQDQLDNSPLHF. CDR3 coding DNA: TGTGCCAGCAGCCAAGATCAGCTGGATAATTCACCCCTCCACTTT.

This clonotype was counted at least ten times. CDR3 loop: CASRDRSTYEQYF. CDR3 in DNA: TGCGCCAGCAGGGACAGGAGCACCTACGAGCAGTACTTC. The chain is built from TRBV5-1 and TRBJ2-7, with TRBD1 matching over 7 bases. Germline values: CDR1 SGHRS, CDR2 YFSETQ. This CDR3 spans 13 amino acids. V was clipped by 5 bases and J by 2 bases; unmatched bases: 4.

This clonotype was seen many times. This chain uses TRBV20-1 with TRBJ2-5; 13 positions match TRBD2. Looked up from germline, CDR1 is DFQATT and CDR2 is SNEGSKA (reference sequence). J was trimmed by 1 base and V by 7 bases; bases with no gene match: 15. The CDR3 is made up of 18 amino acids. Here the CDR3 reads CSVPGTSGARAVQETQYF. The CDR3 DNA sequence: TGCAGTGTACCCGGGACTAGCGGGGCCCGAGCCGTCCAAGAGACCCAGTACTTC.

This clonotype was seen a few times. The rearrangement uses TRBV27 and TRBJ2-2, with D possibly being TRBD2 (5 bases). The germline CDR1 and CDR2 sequences are MNHEY and SMNVEV (reference sequence). The CDR3 is made up of 14 amino acids. Trimming removed 2 bases from V and 6 bases from J, with 10 bases in between. Here the CDR3 reads CASSLVGIPGELFF. The CDR3 DNA is TGTGCCAGCAGTTTAGTCGGGATCCCCGGGGAGCTGTTTTTT.

This clonotype was seen only once. The chain joins TRBV5-1 to TRBJ2-1, with 12 bases identical to TRBD2. The length of the CDR3 is 14 residues. CDR1 and CDR2 (germline): SGHRS, YFSETQ. After removal of 4 bases from V and 7 bases from J, the junction contained 3 bases not matched to a gene. As DNA, the CDR3 is TGCGCCAGCAGCCCGGGGACTAGCGGGAATGAGCAGTTCTTC. This encodes CASSPGTSGNEQFF.

The CDR3 protein is CASGSGLADSYEQYF. CDR3 in DNA: TGCGCCAGCGGGTCGGGCCTGGCGGACTCCTACGAGCAGTACTTC. This chain uses TRBV5-1 with TRBJ2-7; D remains unclear. V was shortened by 7 bases and J by 0 bases, with 17 bases between the two germline ends. CDR1 and CDR2 (germline): SGHRS, YFSETQ. The CDR3 runs to 15 residues.

This clonotype was seen a handful of times. The chain is built from TRBV10-3 and TRBJ1-1; D is possibly TRBD1 (6 bases). The germline gives CDR1 ENHRY, CDR2 SYGVKD. Deletions cut 6 bases from V and 1 base from J, with 18 bases between. CDR3 size: 16 residues. CDR3 nucleotide sequence: TGTGCCATCAGGGGAACCCCGTCACAGGGGAACACTGAAGCTTTCTTT. Protein product: CAIRGTPSQGNTEAFF.

This chain joins TRBV12-3 or TRBV12-4 and TRBJ2-7; D could derive from TRBD1 or TRBD2 (5 bases each). The V and J ends lost 6 bases and 2 bases respectively, with 14 bases between them. The length of the CDR3 is 14 residues. CDR3 DNA: TGTGCCAGCAGCAGGGACCCAAAAACCTACGAGCAGTACTTC. This codes for CASSRDPKTYEQYF.

In this sample, this clonotype turned up many times. This chain links TRBV27 with TRBJ2-7, with no clear D. Germline V lookup: CDR1 MNHEY, CDR2 SMNVEV (reference sequence). The ends were cut back, 6 bases at V and 3 bases at J, with 15 bases in the middle. The CDR3 has 14 amino acids. CDR3 coding DNA: TGTGCCAGCAGCCGTTCGCCAGGAATCTACGAGCAGTACTTC. Its protein product is CASSRSPGIYEQYF.

This clonotype was counted a few times. The chain has TRBV3-1 and TRBJ2-1; tentatively, D is TRBD2 (6 bases). The germline V gene has CDR1 LGHDT and CDR2 YNNKEL (reference sequence). The CDR3 covers 15 residues. V was clipped by 6 bases and J by 3 bases, with 15 bases between them. DNA of the CDR3: TGTGCCAGCAGGACCGGGGGTCTCCACTACAATGAGCAGTTCTTC. Its protein product is CASRTGGLHYNEQFF.

This clonotype was observed at least ten times. CDR3 region: CASSLDGTRTYEQYF. In DNA, the CDR3 is TGTGCCAGCAGCTTAGACGGGACACGTACCTACGAGCAGTACTTC. The chain carries TRBV7-3 and TRBJ2-7; maybe TRBD1 (6 bases). Per the germline V gene, CDR1 is SGHTA and CDR2 is FQGTGA. The CDR3 has 15 residues. V was shortened by 2 bases and J by 2 bases, with 13 bases between the two germline ends.

This clonotype was counted at least ten times. The gene calls are TRBV19 and TRBJ2-1; 9 nucleotides line up with TRBD2. V shed 10 bases and J 2 bases; nucleotides not matched to a gene: 9. Germline assignment: CDR1 LNHDA and CDR2 SQIVND (reference sequence). The CDR3 consists of 15 residues. DNA for the CDR3: TGTGCCACTTCCGGGAGCGGGGGGCCCTACAATGAGCAGTTCTTC. As protein: CATSGSGGPYNEQFF.

This clonotype appeared a few times. The CDR3 bases are TGTGCCAGCAGCGCTGGACAGGGCCCCTACGAGCAGTACTTC. Its protein product is CASSAGQGPYEQYF. V gene TRBV9 combines with J gene TRBJ2-7; 8 bases agree with TRBD1. The J segment lost 2 bases and the V segment lost 3 bases, leaving 4 bases of the junction unmatched. Germline V gene data show CDR1 as SGDLS and CDR2 as YYNGEE. The CDR3 sequence is 14 residues long.

This clonotype came up a few times. The rearrangement joins TRBV7-9 to TRBJ2-5; TRBD2 might be the D (5 bases). V shed 4 bases and J shed 5 bases, with 20 bases lying between them. Germline V gene data show CDR1 as SEHNR and CDR2 as FQNEAQ (reference sequence). The CDR3 sequence is 16 residues long. CDR3 sequence reads: CASSYSQTTRAETQYF. The CDR3 region has the DNA TGTGCCAGCAGCTACAGCCAGACTACTCGAGCGGAGACCCAGTACTTC. The full variable domain, with the rest looked up from reference TRBV7-9 and TRBJ2-5, is DTGVSQNPRHKITKRGQNVTFRCDPISEHNRLYWYRQTLGQGPEFLTYFQNEAQLEKSRLLSDRFSAERPKGSFSTLEIQRTEQGDSAMYLCASSYSQTTRAETQYFGPGTRLLVL.

This clonotype has a count of ten or more. The chain has TRBV20-1 and TRBJ2-3; D may be TRBD1 or TRBD2 (6 bases each). Germline V gene sequence: CDR1 DFQATT, CDR2 SNEGSKA (reference sequence). Trimming took 6 bases from V and 5 from J, leaving 15 bases between them. The CDR3 has 13 residues. The CDR3: CSALQGGRDTQYF. For the CDR3, the DNA is TGCAGTGCCTTACAGGGAGGTAGAGATACGCAGTATTTT.

This clonotype was picked up many times. The CDR3 DNA sequence: TGTGCCAGCAGCTTGGGTGGATACAATGAGCAGTTCTTC. It is translated as CASSLGGYNEQFF. The rearrangement uses TRBV11-2 and TRBJ2-1; no firm D call. Deletions cut 3 bases from V and 4 bases from J, with 7 bases between. Germline V gene lookup returns CDR1 SGHAT and CDR2 FQNNGV. The CDR3 extends over 13 amino acids.

The sample holds many counts of this clonotype. The J gene is TRBJ2-7, the V gene TRBV7-9, with 11 bases aligning to TRBD2. The CDR3 consists of 16 residues. Trimming took 3 bases from V and 4 from J; bases not matched to a gene: 8. Germline CDR1 SEHNR, CDR2 FQNEAQ (reference sequence). CDR3 loop: CASSLLGTSGDYEQYF. Here the CDR3 DNA reads TGTGCCAGCAGCTTGCTCGGGACTAGCGGTGATTACGAGCAGTACTTC.

At least ten counts were recorded for this clonotype. The chain uses TRBV25-1 and TRBJ1-6; TRBD1 is a possible D gene (6 bases). In germline, CDR1 is MGHDK, CDR2 SYGVNS. V was cut by 6 bases and J by 10 bases, with 19 bases left in between. The CDR3 consists of 15 residues. The CDR3 loop reads CASRAPGHLGSPLHF. The CDR3 DNA sequence: TGTGCCAGCAGAGCACCGGGACACCTTGGCTCACCCCTCCACTTT. Complete variable domain (other parts from reference TRBV25-1 and TRBJ1-6): EADIYQTPRYLVIGTGKKITLECSQTMGHDKMYWYQQDPGMELHLIHYSYGVNSTEKGDLSSESTVSRIRTEHFPLTLESARPSHTSQYLCASRAPGHLGSPLHFGNGTRLTVT.

V and J are TRBV6-5 and TRBJ2-4; 7 bases match TRBD1. V lost 5 bases to trimming and J lost 10 bases; unmatched junction nucleotides: 8. The CDR3 runs to 13 residues. Germline V CDR1 and CDR2: MNHEY, SVGAGI. As DNA, the CDR3 is TGTGCCAGCAGTCCGGGACAGCTACGGATTCAGTACTTC. This sequence encodes CASSPGQLRIQYF.

This clonotype was recorded a few times. The rearrangement links TRBV6-1 to TRBJ2-1, with D possibly being TRBD1 (6 bases). The CDR3 totals 13 residues. Germline V gene sequence: CDR1 MNHNS, CDR2 SASEGT. Trimming left V 3 bases short and J 9 bases short, with 12 bases between. The CDR3 here is CASSDNRASEQFF. As DNA, the CDR3 is TGTGCCAGCAGTGATAACAGGGCCAGTGAGCAGTTCTTC.

This clonotype was counted at least ten times. V is TRBV29-1 and J is TRBJ2-5; D gene uncertain. V was shortened by 4 bases and J by 5 bases, with 17 bases between the two germline ends. CDR1 SQVTM and CDR2 ANQGSEA come from the germline V gene. The CDR3 length is 14 residues. The CDR3: CSVAANPPWETQYF. The CDR3 nucleotides read TGCAGCGTTGCGGCTAACCCCCCTTGGGAGACCCAGTACTTC.

In its sample, this clonotype was seen many times. The CDR3 nucleotides read TGTGCCAGCAGCCCCGCGGGGAACGATGGCTACACCTTC. This gives the protein CASSPAGNDGYTF. The chain combines TRBV5-5 with TRBJ1-2; D remains unclear. The germline CDR1 and CDR2 sequences are SGHKS and YYEKEE (reference sequence). CDR3 size: 13 residues. The germline V and J ends were trimmed by 4 bases and 6 bases, with 13 bases remaining between them.

The rearrangement links TRBV10-3 to TRBJ2-1; the match to TRBD1 covers 9 bases. Germline CDR1 reads ENHRY; CDR2 reads SYGVKD. J gave up 2 bases and V 9 bases, and 2 bases lay outside the gene matches. The length of the CDR3 is 13 residues. The CDR3 loop reads CAIGQGPYNEQFF. CDR3 bases: TGTGCCATTGGACAGGGGCCCTACAATGAGCAGTTCTTC.

This clonotype was counted ten times or more. The genes are TRBV3-1 and TRBJ2-1, with unresolved D. CDR3 length: 17 residues. Germline V gives CDR1 LGHDT, CDR2 YNNKEL (reference sequence). Trimming removed 1 base from V and 0 bases from J, with 13 bases in between. CDR3 DNA sequence: TGTGCCAGCAGCCAAGCGATCCCCACCTCCTCCTACAATGAGCAGTTCTTC. Its protein product is CASSQAIPTSSYNEQFF.

The sample holds many counts of this clonotype. The chain joins TRBV28 to TRBJ1-1; 8 nucleotides agree with TRBD1. Germline V gene lookup returns CDR1 MDHEN and CDR2 SYDVKM. V shed 7 bases and J 1 base; nucleotides not matched to a gene: 8. The CDR3 runs 15 residues. The CDR3 spells CASTDRVISNTEAFF. CDR3 sequence (DNA): TGTGCCAGCACGGACAGGGTTATTTCGAACACTGAAGCTTTCTTT. The whole variable domain, filled in from reference TRBV28 and TRBJ1-1, reads DVKVTQSSRYLVKRTGEKVFLECVQDMDHENMFWYRQDPGLGLRLIYFSYDVKMKEKGDIPEGYSVSREKKERFSLILESASTNQTSMYLCASTDRVISNTEAFFGQGTRLTVV.

This clonotype was detected only once. V usage is TRBV29-1 and J usage is TRBJ2-2, with TRBD2 as a possible D gene (5 bases). The V and J ends lost 4 bases and 1 base respectively, with 7 bases between them. Germline V lookup: CDR1 SQVTM, CDR2 ANQGSEA. This CDR3 region has 13 residues. CDR3 protein: CSVGAGNTGELFF. CDR3 sequence (DNA): TGCAGCGTTGGGGCGGGGAACACCGGGGAGCTGTTTTTT.